A single sample gave rise to the 5 T cell receptor beta chains below, sequenced in a study of T cells in Graves' hyperthyroidism and ophthalmopathy. Amplification yielded TCR beta CDR3 regions, with RNA transcripts as the source. The HTBI primer set drove a first-round RT-PCR of the TCR CDR3. Each CDR3 protein gets one entry after TCRdb re-called the multiplex PCR reads with MiXCR. The sample has around 300,000 distinct CDR3 sequences, approximately 14% seen once. The sequenced sample was blood. The receptors originated from a woman in her thirties or forties with Graves' hyperthyroidism.

This clonotype was found many times. Here the CDR3 reads CASSSPDREKLFF. The CDR3 nucleotides are TGTGCCAGCAGTTCCCCCGACAGGGAAAAACTGTTTTTT. J is TRBJ1-4 and V is TRBV6-1; perhaps TRBD1 as D (6 bases). The germline V gene encodes CDR1 MNHNS and CDR2 SASEGT. CDR3 length equals 13 residues. Trimming took off 5 bases at V and 8 bases at J, with 12 bases between the two ends.

This clonotype was recorded many times. J is TRBJ2-1 and V is TRBV6-4; tentatively, D is TRBD1 (5 bases). Germline V lookup: CDR1 MRHNA, CDR2 SNTAGT. V was pared by 2 bases and J by 3 bases, with 5 bases between. This CDR3 has 13 amino acids. Here the CDR3 reads CASSDRGYNEQFF. CDR3 DNA sequence: TGTGCCAGCAGTGACAGGGGCTACAATGAGCAGTTCTTC.

This clonotype has a count of ten or more. The CDR3 nucleotides are TGTGCCAGCAGTGAAGCGTTTAGCGGGCACTCCTACGAGCAGTACTTC. This sequence encodes CASSEAFSGHSYEQYF. V and J are TRBV6-1 and TRBJ2-7; 7 bases line up with TRBD2. The CDR3 runs 16 residues. Germline V gene lookup returns CDR1 MNHNS and CDR2 SASEGT. The ends lost 0 bases at V and 0 bases at J; junction bases unmatched: 5.

This clonotype has more than one count but fewer than ten. The gene calls are TRBV20-1 and TRBJ1-5; possibly TRBD1 for D (6 bases). This CDR3 contains 13 residues. The germline CDR1 and CDR2 sequences are DFQATT and SNEGSKA (reference sequence). The V end was cut by 2 bases, the J end by 1 base, with 6 bases between. The CDR3 sequence is CSARQGSNQPQHF. Written as DNA, the CDR3 is TGCAGTGCTAGACAGGGGAGCAATCAGCCCCAGCATTTT.

This clonotype was seen a handful of times. The chain is built from TRBV30 and TRBJ1-2, with 9 bases identical to TRBD1. The CDR3 is 16 amino acids. Looked up from germline, CDR1 is GTSNPN and CDR2 is SVGIG (reference sequence). Trimming cost V 4 bases and J 0 bases; bases outside gene matches: 9. CDR3 sequence: CAWKRDRALANYGYTF. In DNA form, the CDR3 reads TGTGCCTGGAAAAGGGACAGGGCTTTAGCTAACTATGGCTACACCTTC. The whole variable domain, filled in from reference TRBV30 and TRBJ1-2, reads SQTIHQWPATLVQPVGSPLSLECTVEGTSNPNLYWYRQAAGRGLQLLFYSVGIGQISSEVPQNLSASRPQDRQFILSSKKLLLSDSGFYLCAWKRDRALANYGYTFGSGTRLTVV.